This is a list of T cell receptor beta chains from one sample in a study of T cells in Graves' hyperthyroidism and ophthalmopathy. TCRdb used MiXCR to reprocess the multiplex PCR reads, holding one entry per CDR3 protein. The top ten hold approximately 7% of the sample, which has about 590,000 distinct CDR3 sequences, 15% to 18% seen once. What was sequenced was blood. All receptors derive from a woman in her thirties with Graves' hyperthyroidism. Each CDR3 is given with its conserved first and last residue. Fields, in order: clone size, V gene, D gene, J gene, CDR3 DNA, CDR3 protein. D genes are given only for firm matches. Clone size is shown for a subset of rows, as once, few, many or a class of expanded clone.

many,TRBV7-2,TRBD2,TRBJ2-3,TGTGCCAGCAGCTTAGAGGTGGGAGGGTGGGGTACAGATACGCAGTATTTT,CASSLEVGGWGTDTQYF
.,TRBV5-6,.,TRBJ2-7,TGTGCCAGCAGTCTGACAGGCAACTACGAGCAGTACTTC,CASSLTGNYEQYF
many,TRBV6-1,.,TRBJ2-7,TGTGCCAGCAGTCCCTCCGAGAAGGATCTCTACTACGAGCAGTACTTC,CASSPSEKDLYYEQYF
many,TRBV7-2,.,TRBJ2-3,TGTGCCAGCAGCTTAGTCCCGGGACATACGCAGTATTTT,CASSLVPGHTQYF
.,TRBV5-4,.,TRBJ2-7,TGTGCCAGCAGCTTCGCGGGACATACCTACGAGCAGTACTTC,CASSFAGHTYEQYF
few,TRBV15,.,TRBJ1-1,TGTGCCACCAGCAGAGATCGAGGGATCACTGAAGCTTTCTTT,CATSRDRGITEAFF
many,TRBV10-2,.,TRBJ2-7,TGCGCCAGCAGTGAGCGAACCCGCTCCTACGAGCAGTACTTC,CASSERTRSYEQYF
many,TRBV3-1,.,TRBJ2-7,TGTGCCAGCAGCCAAGTCGTGGGGGAGCAGTACTTC,CASSQVVGEQYF
few,TRBV15,.,TRBJ2-1,TGTGCCACCAGAACCTCGGCCTACAATGAGCAGTTCTTC,CATRTSAYNEQFF
many,TRBV7-2,TRBD2,TRBJ2-3,TGTGCCAGCACAGGCGGGAGTCGCGGATTCACAGATACGCAGTATTTT,CASTGGSRGFTDTQYF
many,TRBV2,.,TRBJ1-2,TGTGCCAGCAGTGGCCAGGGAGATGGCTACACCTTC,CASSGQGDGYTF
.,TRBV2,TRBD2,TRBJ2-1,TGTGCCAGCAGTGAAGGGACTAGCCAACCGCCTGAGCAGTTCTTC,CASSEGTSQPPEQFF
.,TRBV3-1,.,TRBJ2-1,TGTGCCAGCAGCCAACGGCGGGGGACAAAATACAATGAGCAGTCCTTC,CASSQRRGTKYNEQSF
many,TRBV28,.,TRBJ2-5,TGTGCCAGCAGTACCAGACTCATACAAGAGACCCAGTACTTC,CASSTRLIQETQYF
many,TRBV7-9,TRBD2,TRBJ2-2,TGTGCCAGCAGCGTAGCGGGTAACGCCGGGGAGCTGTTTTTT,CASSVAGNAGELFF
few,TRBV12-5,.,TRBJ2-1,TGTGCTAGTGGTCCAGACAGCCGGAATGAGCAGTTCTTC,CASGPDSRNEQFF
.,TRBV20-1,TRBD2,TRBJ2-1,TGCAGTGCTAAAAAGGGACTAGCGGGAGGGAACTCCTACAATGAGCAGTTCTTC,CSAKKGLAGGNSYNEQFF
.,TRBV20-1,.,TRBJ1-4,TGCAGTGCTAGAGAGCGGGGAGTCGAAAAACTGTTTTTT,CSARERGVEKLFF
many,TRBV11-2,.,TRBJ2-1,TGTGCCAGCAGCTCTAACCCAGCGGGCGATGAGCAGTTCTTC,CASSSNPAGDEQFF
many,TRBV3-1,.,TRBJ2-5,TGTGCCAGCAGCCAAGATGGAGGGGCGCCGGAGACCCAGTACTTC,CASSQDGGAPETQYF
many,TRBV6-1,TRBD1,TRBJ1-5,TGTGCCAGCAGCCTTGGACAGGACCGTCAGCCCCAGCATTTT,CASSLGQDRQPQHF
many,TRBV11-2,.,TRBJ2-3,TGTGCCAGCAGCTTGTCTCGTCCGGAGACAGATACGCAGTATTTT,CASSLSRPETDTQYF
many,TRBV5-1,.,TRBJ2-3,TGCGCCAGCAGCTTGAATGCAGCCACAGATACGCAGTATTTT,CASSLNAATDTQYF
.,TRBV12-3/TRBV12-4,.,TRBJ1-6,TGTGCCAGCAGTCCCACGAGCTCCTATAATTCACCCCTCCACTTT,CASSPTSSYNSPLHF
few,TRBV13,.,TRBJ1-4,TGTGCCAGCAGCTCGGGCGGGAGGAGTGAAAAACTGTTTTTT,CASSSGGRSEKLFF
many,TRBV18,.,TRBJ2-5,TGTGCCAGCTCACCCGGCGGAGGCCAAGAGACCCAGTACTTC,CASSPGGGQETQYF
few,TRBV7-9,TRBD1,TRBJ2-6,TGTGCCAGCAGCTTGACACCGGGACAGGGGCGCTCTGGGGCCAACGTCCTGACTTTC,CASSLTPGQGRSGANVLTF
.,TRBV29-1,.,TRBJ1-2,TGCAGCGTCGAGCACGCCTGGGATACTAACTATGGCTACACCTTC,CSVEHAWDTNYGYTF
many,TRBV20-1,.,TRBJ2-7,TGCAGTGCTAGAGATTCCTACGAGCAGTACTTC,CSARDSYEQYF
.,TRBV7-2,TRBD2,TRBJ2-3,TGTGCCAGCAGCTTAGTGCTGGCGGGAGGGGCGGATACGCAGTATTTT,CASSLVLAGGADTQYF
many,TRBV6-1,.,TRBJ1-3,TGTGCCAGCAGCCCCGGGTGGGGAGTGGGAAACACCATATATTTT,CASSPGWGVGNTIYF
.,TRBV7-2,.,TRBJ2-1,TGTGCCAGCAGCCCCCAACAGGACAATGAGCAGTTCTTC,CASSPQQDNEQFF
.,TRBV7-3,.,TRBJ2-3,TGTGCCAGCAGCTTAAACCTCGGGACTAGCACAGATACGCAGTATTTT,CASSLNLGTSTDTQYF